This T cell receptor beta chain was observed in a study of T-cell reconstitution after alpha-beta-depleted transplantation in children. Trimming removed 0 bases at V and 6 bases at J, with 0 bases between. This CDR3 spans 10 amino acids. Germline V CDR1 and CDR2: SGHVS, FQNEAQ. Preparation of the TCRbeta library used unique molecular identifiers. A single record per CDR3 protein comes from TCRdb applying MiXCR to the PCR reads. The profile shows over 550,000 distinct CDR3 sequences, 10% to 13% of them singletons. The sequencing used PBMCs from the stem cell graft donor, collected from the stem cell graft. This clonotype was sampled from a human donor who donated a stem cell graft to a child with acute myeloid leukemia. The chain recombines TRBV7-8 with TRBJ2-7, with D hard to call. CDR3: CASSLAEQYF. In DNA, the CDR3 is TGTGCCAGCAGCTTAGCCGAGCAGTACTTC.